This TCR beta chain derives from a study of cytomegalovirus exposure and HLA in healthy donors. Some clones are missing from TCRdb's copy, which holds only in-frame ones; the method was immunoSEQ multiplex PCR. This table has fewer than 250,000 clones, approximately 80% appearing once. With regard to this clone: Its antigen is not identified.

Study-wide points: A few CMV-associated chains proved CMV antigen-specific in vitro.

This CDR3 spans 15 amino acids. Germline CDR1 reads MNHEY; CDR2 reads SMNVEV (reference sequence). V lost 0 bases, J lost 2 bases, and 1 base stayed unmatched. J is TRBJ1-5 and V is TRBV27, with 7 bases that match TRBD1. The sequenced sample consisted of PBMCs. This receptor was taken from a woman under 40 in good health and CMV-seropositive. The CDR3 spells CASSLSGTGNQPQHF. CDR3 in DNA: TGTGCCAGCAGTTTATCCGGGACAGGCAATCAGCCCCAGCATTTT.